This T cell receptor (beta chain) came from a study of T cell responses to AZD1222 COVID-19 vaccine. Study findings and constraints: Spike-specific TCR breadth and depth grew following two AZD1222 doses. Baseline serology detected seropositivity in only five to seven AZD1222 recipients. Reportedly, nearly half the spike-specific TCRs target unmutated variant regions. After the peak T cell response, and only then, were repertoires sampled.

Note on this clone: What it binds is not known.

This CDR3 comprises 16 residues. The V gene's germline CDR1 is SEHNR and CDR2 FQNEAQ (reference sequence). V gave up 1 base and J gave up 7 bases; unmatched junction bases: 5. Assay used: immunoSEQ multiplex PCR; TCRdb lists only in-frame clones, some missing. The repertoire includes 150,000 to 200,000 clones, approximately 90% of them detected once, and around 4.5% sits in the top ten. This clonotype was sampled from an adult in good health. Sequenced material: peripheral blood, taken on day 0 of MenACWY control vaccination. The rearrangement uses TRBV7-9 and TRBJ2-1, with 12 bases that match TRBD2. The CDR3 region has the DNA TGTGCCAGCAGCTTAGGCGAGGGACTAGCGGGTAATGAGCAGTTCTTC. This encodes CASSLGEGLAGNEQFF.